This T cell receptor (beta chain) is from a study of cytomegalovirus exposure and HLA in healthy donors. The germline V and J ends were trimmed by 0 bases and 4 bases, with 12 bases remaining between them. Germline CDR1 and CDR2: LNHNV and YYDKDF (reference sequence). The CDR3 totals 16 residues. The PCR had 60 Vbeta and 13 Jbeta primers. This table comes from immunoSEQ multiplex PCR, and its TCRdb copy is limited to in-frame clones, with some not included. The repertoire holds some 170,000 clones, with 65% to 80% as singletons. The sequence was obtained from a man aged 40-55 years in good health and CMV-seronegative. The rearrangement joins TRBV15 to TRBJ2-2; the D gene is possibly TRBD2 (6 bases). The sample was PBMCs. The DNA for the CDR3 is TGTGCCACCAGCAGAGACGGACTAAGTTCCACCGGGGAGCTGTTTTTT. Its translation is CATSRDGLSSTGELFF.